The clone carrying this TCR beta chain has only a few counts. A second PCR of 7 to 11 cycles used a sample-barcoded 5' primer and a J-beta primer mix. TCRdb re-called the 5' RACE reads with MiXCR, one entry per CDR3 protein. This table holds hundreds of thousands of distinct CDR3 sequences, about 53% found once. This entry comes from a study of blood T cells in healthy people across ages. V dropped 3 bases and J dropped 0; count of bases not matched to a gene: 0. The CDR3 contains 14 residues. Germline assignment: CDR1 MNHNY and CDR2 SVGAGI (reference sequence). Sample: blood. The chain links TRBV6-6 to TRBJ2-3, with TRBD2 identical over 7 bases. The sequence was collected from a man older than 75 in good health. CDR3 nucleotide sequence: TGTGCCAGCAGTTATAGCGGGAGCACAGATACGCAGTATTTT. Amino acid sequence: CASSYSGSTDTQYF.